These 13 T cell receptor beta chains were all obtained from the same sample, sequenced in a study of control samples from healthy donors and cancer patients. Assay: immunoSEQ multiplex PCR; the TCRdb copy retains only in-frame clones and omits some. The repertoire holds around 80,000 clones, with roughly 90% as singletons. The sample was blood. The receptors shown here come from a middle-aged man in good health.

This chain uses TRBV12-3 or TRBV12-4 with TRBJ2-1; D not certain. There are 13 residues in the CDR3. Trimming left V 1 base short and J 4 bases short, with 5 bases between. As DNA, the CDR3 is TGTGCCAGCAGTTTAGACCTATACAATGAGCAGTTCTTC. Protein sequence: CASSLDLYNEQFF.

The J gene is TRBJ1-4, the V gene TRBV5-5; TRBD1 agrees at 8 bases. V was pared by 4 bases and J by 8 bases, with 10 bases of the junction left unmatched. CDR1 and CDR2 (germline): SGHKS, YYEKEE (reference sequence). This CDR3 has 15 amino acids. The chain's CDR3 is CASSRRTGNGEKLFF. The CDR3 region has the DNA TGTGCCAGCAGCCGCAGGACAGGGAACGGGGAAAAACTGTTTTTT. Combining the CDR3 with reference TRBV5-5 and TRBJ1-4 gives the whole variable domain DAGVTQSPTHLIKTRGQQVTLRCSPISGHKSVSWYQQVLGQGPQFIFQYYEKEERGRGNFPDRFSARQFPNYSSELNVNALLLGDSALYLCASSRRTGNGEKLFFGSGTQLSVL.

The V and J genes are TRBV30 and TRBJ1-1, with no clear D. Germline V gene data show CDR1 as GTSNPN and CDR2 as SVGIG (reference sequence). V was cut by 4 bases and J by 1 base, with 16 bases left in between. The CDR3 length is 15 residues. CDR3 sequence reads: CAWIPRGKWNTEAFF. CDR3 coding DNA: TGTGCCTGGATCCCTAGAGGAAAGTGGAACACTGAAGCTTTCTTT.

Details on this clone: The junction and the germline gene differ at one end; a read error may be behind it. J is TRBJ1-5 and V is TRBV5-8, with D uncertain. This CDR3 region has 15 residues. Germline lookup yields CDR1 SGHTS and CDR2 YDEGEE. The CDR3 protein is CASRFGGPGNQPQHF. The CDR3 DNA follows: TGTGCCAGCCGCTTCGGAGGGCCGGGCAATCAGCCCCAGCATTTT.

V and J are TRBV7-8 and TRBJ2-7; D possibly corresponds to TRBD1 (6 bases). Trimming shortened V by 6 bases and J by 3 bases, and 18 bases separated the two germline ends. Germline V lookup: CDR1 SGHVS, CDR2 FQNEAQ. CDR3 length: 15 residues. CDR3 protein: CASSKGPDSSYEQYF. The CDR3 DNA reads TGTGCCAGCAGTAAGGGCCCGGACAGCAGCTACGAGCAGTACTTC.

This clone was seen only once. The chain recombines TRBV10-3 with TRBJ2-7, with 10 bases matching TRBD1. Germline V gene data show CDR1 as ENHRY and CDR2 as SYGVKD. CDR3 size: 15 residues. Losses at the gene ends were 3 bases for V and 2 bases for J; bases not matched to a gene: 4. CDR3 in DNA: TGTGCCATCAGTGAACCCGGGACAGGGGCCTACGAGCAGTACTTC. It translates to CAISEPGTGAYEQYF.

The V gene is TRBV30, the J gene TRBJ1-2; no clear D. V was pared by 3 bases and J by 5 bases, with 13 bases between. The germline CDR1 and CDR2 sequences are GTSNPN and SVGIG (reference sequence). The CDR3 is made up of 13 amino acids. Written as DNA, the CDR3 is TGTGCCTGGAGGGAGGGATTCGCTTATGGCTACACCTTC. It yields the protein CAWREGFAYGYTF. Using reference TRBV30 and TRBJ1-2 for the parts outside the CDR3, the full variable domain is SQTIHQWPATLVQPVGSPLSLECTVEGTSNPNLYWYRQAAGRGLQLLFYSVGIGQISSEVPQNLSASRPQDRQFILSSKKLLLSDSGFYLCAWREGFAYGYTFGSGTRLTVV.

The V call is TRBV24-1, the J call TRBJ2-2, with a weak D call TRBD2 (6 bases). Germline CDR1 is KGHDR and CDR2 is SFDVKD. This CDR3 comprises 15 residues. V gave up 7 bases and J gave up 7 bases, with 18 bases separating them. The CDR3 loop is CATRVDQGLGGELFF. The CDR3, as DNA: TGTGCCACCAGGGTAGACCAGGGACTTGGCGGGGAGCTGTTTTTT.

V and J are TRBV7-8 and TRBJ1-1; a possible D gene is TRBD1 (6 bases). Trimming took 5 bases from V and 6 from J, leaving 13 bases between them. CDR3 length: 13 residues. Germline CDR1 and CDR2: SGHVS and FQNEAQ. The CDR3 DNA sequence: TGTGCCAGCAGCCCGACAGGTCTTTCTGAAGCTTTCTTT. Its translation: CASSPTGLSEAFF.

The gene calls are TRBV6-5 and TRBJ2-1, with TRBD2 identical over 12 bases. Germline assignment: CDR1 MNHEY and CDR2 SVGAGI. With 7 bases clipped from V and 5 bases from J, the junction kept 3 bases outside the gene matches. The CDR3 loop spans 14 amino acids. CDR3 sequence (DNA): TGTGCCAGCACCAGACTAGCGGGGGACAATGAGCAGTTCTTC. Translating it yields CASTRLAGDNEQFF.

This chain links TRBV3-1 (or the pseudogene TRBV3-2) with TRBJ2-7; TRBD1 matches at 8 bases. Germline-derived CDR1 and CDR2 are LGHDT and YNNKEL (reference sequence). V lost 1 base and J lost 4; bases outside the gene matches: 6. This CDR3 region has 15 residues. The CDR3 reads CASSQVAGGAYEQYF. In DNA form, the CDR3 reads TGTGCCAGCAGCCAAGTGGCAGGGGGCGCTTACGAGCAGTACTTC.

The J gene is TRBJ1-4, the V gene TRBV5-8, with TRBD1 as a possible D gene (6 bases). CDR3 size: 15 residues. The V end was cut by 4 bases, the J end by 1 base, with 11 bases between. CDR1 SGHTS and CDR2 YDEGEE come from the germline V gene. In nucleotides, the CDR3 is TGTGCCAGCAGCCCAGGGACACAAACTAATGAAAAACTGTTTTTT. As protein: CASSPGTQTNEKLFF.

The chain's CDR3 is CASTRAAGASYEQYF. DNA for the CDR3: TGTGCCAGCACCAGAGCAGCAGGGGCTTCCTACGAGCAGTACTTC. The rearrangement links TRBV6-5 to TRBJ2-7, with D possibly being TRBD1 (6 bases). Germline V CDR1 and CDR2: MNHEY, SVGAGI. CDR3 length equals 15 residues. V was shortened by 7 bases and J by 1 base, with 17 bases between the two germline ends.